The 25 T cell receptor beta chains below come from one sample, sequenced in a study of blood T cell repertoires in COVID-19. TCRdb's table, derived via immunoSEQ multiplex PCR, lists solely in-frame clones and lacks some. The repertoire holds around 30,000 clones, with around 77% as singletons. The sequencing input was peripheral blood. The receptors derive from a human donor in a cohort sampled during active COVID-19.

The rearrangement joins TRBV24-1 to TRBJ2-5, with D maybe TRBD2 (6 bases). Trimming removed 5 bases from V and 2 bases from J, with 8 bases in between. The CDR3 is made up of 13 amino acids. Per germline, CDR1 KGHDR and CDR2 SFDVKD. The chain's CDR3 is CATSGRGQETQYF. Here the CDR3 DNA reads TGTGCCACCAGTGGGCGGGGACAAGAGACCCAGTACTTC.

V usage is TRBV12-3 or TRBV12-4 and J usage is TRBJ1-3, with a possible D match to TRBD1 (5 bases). The CDR3 covers 13 residues. V lost 2 bases, J lost 10 bases, and 12 bases lay in between. The CDR3 protein is CASSLFRVGTIYF. The CDR3 DNA is TGTGCCAGCAGTTTATTCAGGGTAGGGACCATATATTTT.

This chain joins TRBV10-3 and TRBJ1-1, with 7 bases that match TRBD1. Germline CDR1 is ENHRY and CDR2 is SYGVKD. Trimming at V came to 3 bases and at J to 3 bases, leaving 4 bases not matched to a gene. CDR3 length: 14 residues. The CDR3 nucleotides are TGTGCCATCAGTGACGGCAGGGGGGACACTGAAGCTTTCTTT. Protein sequence: CAISDGRGDTEAFF.

The V gene is TRBV7-2, the J gene TRBJ2-7; 8 nucleotides line up with TRBD2. Germline V lookup: CDR1 SGHTA, CDR2 FQGNSA. V lost 5 bases to trimming and J lost 0 bases; unmatched junction nucleotides: 3. The CDR3 loop spans 14 amino acids. CDR3 nucleotide sequence: TGTGCCAGCAGCAGCGGGGGAAGCTCCTACGAGCAGTACTTC. This encodes CASSSGGSSYEQYF. Based on the CDR3 plus reference TRBV7-2 and TRBJ2-7, the full variable domain is GAGVSQSPSNKVTEKGKDVELRCDPISGHTALYWYRQSLGQGLEFLIYFQGNSAPDKSGLPSDRFSAERTGGSVSTLTIQRTQQEDSAVYLCASSSGGSSYEQYFGPGTRLTVT.

The rearrangement uses TRBV19 and TRBJ1-1; 10 positions match TRBD1. V was clipped by 5 bases and J by 5 bases; unmatched bases: 5. The CDR3 totals 14 residues. CDR1 is LNHDA and CDR2 is SQIVND in the germline V gene (reference sequence). The CDR3 is CASSWDRGRTEAFF. DNA for the CDR3: TGTGCCAGTAGTTGGGACAGGGGACGAACTGAAGCTTTCTTT.

This sequence joins TRBV7-2 and TRBJ2-2; D uncertain. Trimming left V 3 bases short and J 1 base short, with 9 bases between. CDR1 and CDR2 (germline): SGHTA, FQGNSA. The CDR3 is made up of 15 amino acids. As DNA, the CDR3 is TGTGCCAGCAGCTTGGGTCTAGTGAACACCGGGGAGCTGTTTTTT. Translation: CASSLGLVNTGELFF.

This sequence joins TRBV2 and TRBJ1-4; a weak D match, TRBD1 (5 bases). The germline V gene has CDR1 SNHLY and CDR2 FYNNEI. This CDR3 region has 14 residues. V was clipped by 6 bases and J by 0 bases, with 8 bases between them. The CDR3 region has the DNA TGTGCCAGCAGGGGACTTGCAACTAATGAAAAACTGTTTTTT. Protein: CASRGLATNEKLFF.

The J gene is TRBJ2-4, the V gene TRBV19; possibly TRBD1 for D (5 bases). CDR3 length: 16 amino acids. V was pared by 2 bases and J by 0 bases, with 11 bases between. Germline V gene data show CDR1 as LNHDA and CDR2 as SQIVND (reference sequence). CDR3 region: CASSITGYLAKNIQYF. CDR3 DNA sequence: TGTGCCAGTAGTATAACAGGCTATCTAGCCAAAAACATTCAGTACTTC.

V gene TRBV6-5 combines with J gene TRBJ1-1; 11 bases align to TRBD1. Germline V gene lookup returns CDR1 MNHEY and CDR2 SVGAGI. V lost 4 bases and J lost 5; bases outside the gene matches: 6. This CDR3 spans 15 amino acids. CDR3 bases: TGTGCCAGCAGTTCGGACAGGGGGCGTATGACTGAAGCTTTCTTT. Protein sequence: CASSSDRGRMTEAFF.

In this sample, this clone turned up a few times. This sequence joins TRBV2 and TRBJ1-5; weak D call: TRBD1 (6 bases). V dropped 6 bases and J dropped 4 bases, with 16 bases sitting between them. The CDR3 runs 15 residues. Germline V gene data show CDR1 as SNHLY and CDR2 as FYNNEI. The CDR3 here is CASSRLTTGNQPQHF. The DNA of the CDR3 is TGTGCCAGCAGCCGTTTGACTACAGGGAATCAGCCCCAGCATTTT.

The sample holds one count of this clone. The chain couples TRBV5-4 to TRBJ2-6, with D perhaps TRBD2 (7 bases). This CDR3 region has 19 residues. V lost 0 bases to trimming and J lost 0 bases, with 16 bases between them. Germline V gene sequence: CDR1 SGHNT, CDR2 YYREEE (reference sequence). The CDR3 DNA reads as TGTGCCAGCAGCTTGGGGGGGGGCAGGGCCTCCTCTGGGGCCAACGTCCTGACTTTC. Translated: CASSLGGGRASSGANVLTF.

The rearrangement uses TRBV12-2 and TRBJ1-5; TRBD1, as called in the table, went unchecked against the DNA. TRBV12-2 is described as a pseudogene. This CDR3 has 15 residues. The CDR3 loop is CASPKKLTGNQPQHF. The CDR3, as DNA: TGTGCAAGTCCGAAAAAATTAACAGGGAATCAGCCCCAGCATTTT.

The chain employs TRBV28 and TRBJ1-1; D is uncertain. From germline, CDR1 is MDHEN and CDR2 SYDVKM. The V and J ends lost 5 bases and 8 bases respectively, with 18 bases between them. The CDR3 runs to 14 residues. In DNA form, the CDR3 reads TGTGCCAGCAGTAACTCCGGGAGGTTCAGGGAAGCTTTCTTT. It encodes CASSNSGRFREAFF.

This clone occurred a few times. The CDR3 loop is CASSPTGGIETQYF. In DNA, the CDR3 is TGTGCCAGCTCACCAACGGGAGGAATAGAGACCCAGTACTTC. This chain joins TRBV18 and TRBJ2-5; 7 nucleotides agree with TRBD2. The V segment lost 2 bases and the J segment 4 bases; nucleotides outside the gene matches: 4. The CDR3 consists of 14 residues. Germline V lookup: CDR1 KGHSH, CDR2 LQKENI. Variable domain in full (rest from reference TRBV18 and TRBJ2-5): NAGVMQNPRHLVRRRGQEARLRCSPMKGHSHVYWYRQLPEEGLKFMVYLQKENIIDESGMPKERFSAEFPKEGPSILRIQQVVRGDSAAYFCASSPTGGIETQYFGPGTRLLVL.

This clone has just one count. The chain is built from TRBV18 and TRBJ2-7; 9 bases are a match to TRBD2. V was clipped by 0 bases and J by 3 bases; unmatched bases: 6. Germline CDR1 reads KGHSH; CDR2 reads LQKENI. This CDR3 is built from 16 residues. The CDR3 nucleotides read TGTGCCAGCTCACCACCGGTGACTAGCGGTATCTACGAGCAGTACTTC. Its protein is CASSPPVTSGIYEQYF.

The rearrangement joins TRBV11-2 to TRBJ1-2; weak D call: TRBD1 (5 bases). Trimming shortened V by 1 base and J by 2 bases, and 20 bases separated the two germline ends. This CDR3 has 18 amino acids. Germline assignment: CDR1 SGHAT and CDR2 FQNNGV. CDR3 nucleotide sequence: TGTGCCAGCAGCTTAGGTGGTCAGGGAAGCCCCATAAACTATGGCTACACCTTC. This gives the protein CASSLGGQGSPINYGYTF. Full variable domain (remainder filled in from reference TRBV11-2 and TRBJ1-2): EAGVAQSPRYKIIEKRQSVAFWCNPISGHATLYWYQQILGQGPKLLIQFQNNGVVDDSQLPKDRFSAERLKGVDSTLKIQPAKLEDSAVYLCASSLGGQGSPINYGYTFGSGTRLTVV.

The rearrangement joins TRBV2 to TRBJ2-5, with TRBD2 identical over 11 bases. CDR1 is SNHLY and CDR2 is FYNNEI in the germline V gene. The CDR3 is 15 residues long. Germline trimming cut 4 bases from V and 5 bases from J; bases unmatched to any gene: 6. DNA for the CDR3: TGTGCCAGCAGTGTTAGCGGGAGGGCGGAGGAGACCCAGTACTTC. Its protein product is CASSVSGRAEETQYF.

This clone was seen a few times. This chain links TRBV6-5 with TRBJ1-2; 7 nucleotides match TRBD1. Germline loops: CDR1 MNHEY, CDR2 SVGAGI. This CDR3 region has 14 residues. V lost 6 bases, J lost 5 bases, and 9 bases stayed unmatched. CDR3: CASSTGEWGYGYTF. As DNA, the CDR3 is TGTGCCAGCAGCACAGGGGAATGGGGTTATGGCTACACCTTC.

The chain carries TRBV7-2 and TRBJ1-2; D not certain. This CDR3 is built from 15 residues. V was pared by 6 bases and J by 0 bases, with 14 bases between. Per the germline V gene, CDR1 is SGHTA and CDR2 is FQGNSA. The CDR3 here is CASRTTPGSNYGYTF. The CDR3 nucleotides read TGTGCCAGCAGGACCACCCCAGGTTCTAACTATGGCTACACCTTC.

The chain uses TRBV11-2 and TRBJ1-5; D gene unclear. Germline V gene lookup returns CDR1 SGHAT and CDR2 FQNNGV. The CDR3 is 13 amino acids. Trimming took off 3 bases at V and 2 bases at J, with 5 bases between the two ends. CDR3 DNA: TGTGCCAGCAGCTTGCAGGGCAATCAGCCCCAGCATTTT. Translated: CASSLQGNQPQHF.

The chain uses TRBV18 and TRBJ2-1; perhaps TRBD1 as D (6 bases). The CDR3 sequence is 17 residues long. Trimming stripped 3 bases from V and 0 bases from J, with 15 bases between. The V gene's germline CDR1 is KGHSH and CDR2 LQKENI. The CDR3 loop is CASSPFDRQSSYNEQFF. DNA for the CDR3: TGTGCCAGCTCACCCTTCGACAGGCAGAGCTCCTACAATGAGCAGTTCTTC.

The V call is TRBV7-6, the J call TRBJ1-2; D gene ambiguous. CDR1 is SGHVS, CDR2 FNYEAQ, per germline. V shed 1 base and J shed 1 base, with 4 bases lying between them. This CDR3 comprises 13 residues. CDR3 in amino acids: CASSLVVNYGYTF. The CDR3 DNA reads TGTGCCAGCAGCTTAGTAGTTAACTATGGCTACACCTTC.

The chain links TRBV6-1 to TRBJ2-3; tentative D call: TRBD2 (5 bases). The germline gives CDR1 MNHNS, CDR2 SASEGT. This CDR3 spans 15 amino acids. Trimming stripped 0 bases from V and 11 bases from J, with 18 bases between. CDR3 coding DNA: TGTGCCAGCAGTGAAGCGTTGACTACCTACCGCGGGCAGTATTTT. This translates into CASSEALTTYRGQYF.

This chain connects TRBV11-2 to TRBJ2-1; 8 nucleotides match TRBD2. Germline-derived CDR1 and CDR2 are SGHAT and FQNNGV. The CDR3 spans 15 residues. Trimming removed 5 bases from V and 1 base from J; junction bases left unmatched: 4. The DNA for the CDR3 is TGTGCCAGCAGCCTTAGCGGGGCTTCCTACAATGAGCAGTTCTTC. Its translation is CASSLSGASYNEQFF.

The genes are TRBV4-1 and TRBJ2-5, with D perhaps TRBD1 (5 bases). CDR3 length equals 20 residues. Germline CDR1 and CDR2: MGHRA and YSYEKL. Trimming pared 3 bases from V and 4 bases from J, leaving 30 bases between. Here the CDR3 reads CASSHPVLTDSRHPPETQYF. As DNA, the CDR3 is TGCGCCAGCAGCCACCCTGTACTGACTGACAGCCGTCACCCCCCAGAGACCCAGTACTTC.